Following are 3 T cell receptor beta chains from one sample sequenced in a study of blood T cells in healthy people across ages. Then a second PCR, running about 6 to 11 cycles, was carried out with a sample-barcoded 5' primer and a J-beta primer mix. MiXCR, run by TCRdb on the 5' RACE reads, gives a single entry per CDR3 protein. The repertoire holds more than 650,000 distinct CDR3 sequences, with around half as singletons. Input material: blood. The receptors shown here come from an elderly man in good health.

The chain joins TRBV7-9 to TRBJ1-1, with D perhaps matching TRBD1 (5 bases). The ends were cut back, 3 bases at V and 6 bases at J, with 20 bases in the middle. Germline-derived CDR1 and CDR2 are SEHNR and FQNEAQ (reference sequence). The CDR3 totals 16 residues. CDR3 protein: CASSFLTGGGFAEAFF. For the CDR3, the DNA is TGTGCCAGCAGCTTCCTAACCGGGGGAGGGTTTGCTGAAGCTTTCTTT.

The chain carries TRBV19 and TRBJ2-6; 7 bases are a match to TRBD1. CDR1 LNHDA and CDR2 SQIVND come from the germline V gene (reference sequence). V was clipped by 4 bases and J by 2 bases; unmatched bases: 2. This CDR3 is built from 15 residues. The CDR3 region has the DNA TGTGCCAGTAGTACCGGGACAGCTGGGGCCAACGTCCTGACTTTC. It codes for CASSTGTAGANVLTF.

This clonotype was detected only a few times. The chain couples TRBV5-1 to TRBJ2-7; perhaps TRBD2 as D (6 bases). The CDR3 spans 14 residues. Trimming took off 1 base at V and 6 bases at J, with 14 bases between the two ends. The germline CDR1 and CDR2 sequences are SGHRS and YFSETQ. The CDR3 protein is CASSLNSGAREQYF. As DNA, the CDR3 is TGCGCCAGCAGCTTGAACTCGGGAGCGCGCGAGCAGTACTTC.